This T cell receptor (beta chain) stems from a study of CXCR3-negative and CXCR3-positive naive CD8 T cells. Whole-study results and caveats: Researchers report that CXCR3-positive naive cells carry more hydrophobic TRB CDR3s than CXCR3-negative naive cells. The study found comparably high diversity in both naive subsets and much lower diversity in memory CD8+ cells.

Turning to this clonotype: Its matching antigen is unknown.

cDNA libraries for TRB were generated by 5' RACE incorporating UMI labels. TCRdb re-called the 5' RACE reads, yielding one record per CDR3 amino acid sequence without DNA. Its listing shows about 150,000 distinct CDR3 sequences. In germline, CDR1 is PRHDT, CDR2 FYEKMQ (reference sequence). The CDR3 sequence is 14 residues long. The chain links TRBV13 to TRBJ2-5; with no DNA, the TCRdb D assignment of TRBD2 cannot be verified. This TCR derives from a human donor in good health. Some clones in this sample may be carry-over from other donors' samples. The sequenced material came from naive CXCR3+ CD8+ T cells from blood. Subset reported: CD45RO-CCR7+CD27+CD95- naive CD8+ T cells expressing CXCR3 (TNR3+). The CDR3 sequence is CASSSGRTQETQYF. The full variable domain, with the rest looked up from reference TRBV13 and TRBJ2-5, is AAGVIQSPRHLIKEKRETATLKCYPIPRHDTVYWYQQGPGQDPQFLISFYEKMQSDKGSIPDRFSAQQFSDYHSELNMSSLELGDSALYFCASSSGRTQETQYFGPGTRLLVL.